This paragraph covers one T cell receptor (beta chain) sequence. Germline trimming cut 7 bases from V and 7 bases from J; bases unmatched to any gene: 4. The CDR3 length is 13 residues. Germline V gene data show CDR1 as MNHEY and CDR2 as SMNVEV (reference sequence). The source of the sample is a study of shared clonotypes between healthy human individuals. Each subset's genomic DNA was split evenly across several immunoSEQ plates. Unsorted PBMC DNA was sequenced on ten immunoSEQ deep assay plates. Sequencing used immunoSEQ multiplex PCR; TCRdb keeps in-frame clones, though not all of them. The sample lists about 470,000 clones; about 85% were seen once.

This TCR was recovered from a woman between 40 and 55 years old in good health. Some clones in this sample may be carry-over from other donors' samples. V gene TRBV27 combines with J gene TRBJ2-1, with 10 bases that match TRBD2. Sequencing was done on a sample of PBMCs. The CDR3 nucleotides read TGTGCCAGCAACTCACTAGCGGGGAATGAGCAGTTCTTC. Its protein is CASNSLAGNEQFF.